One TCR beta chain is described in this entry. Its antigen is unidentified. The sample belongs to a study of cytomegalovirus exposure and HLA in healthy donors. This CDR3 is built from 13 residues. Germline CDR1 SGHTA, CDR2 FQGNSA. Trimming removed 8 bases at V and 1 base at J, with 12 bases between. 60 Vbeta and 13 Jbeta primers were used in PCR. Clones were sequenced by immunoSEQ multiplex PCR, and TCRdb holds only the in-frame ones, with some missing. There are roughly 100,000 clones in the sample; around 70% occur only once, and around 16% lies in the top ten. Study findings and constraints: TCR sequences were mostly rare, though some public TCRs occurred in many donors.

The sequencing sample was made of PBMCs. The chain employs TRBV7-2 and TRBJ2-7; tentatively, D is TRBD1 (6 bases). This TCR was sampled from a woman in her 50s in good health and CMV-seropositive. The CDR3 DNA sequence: TGTGCCAGCGGCCGGGACACGTCCTACGAGCAGTACTTC. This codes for CASGRDTSYEQYF.